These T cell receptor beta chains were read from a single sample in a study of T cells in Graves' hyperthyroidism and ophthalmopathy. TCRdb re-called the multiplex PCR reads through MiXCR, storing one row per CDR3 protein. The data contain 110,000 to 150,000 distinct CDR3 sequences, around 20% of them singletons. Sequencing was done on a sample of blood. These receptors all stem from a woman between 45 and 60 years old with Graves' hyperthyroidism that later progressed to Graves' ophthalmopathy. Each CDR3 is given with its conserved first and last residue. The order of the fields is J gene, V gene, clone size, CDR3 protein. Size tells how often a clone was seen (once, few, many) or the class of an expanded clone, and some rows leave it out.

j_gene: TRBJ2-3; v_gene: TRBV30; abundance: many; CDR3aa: CASYHGGNTQYF
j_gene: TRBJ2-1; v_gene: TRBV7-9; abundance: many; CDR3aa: CASRKGDRGYNEQFF
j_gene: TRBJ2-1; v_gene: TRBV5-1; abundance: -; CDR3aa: CASSLEVESSYNEQFF
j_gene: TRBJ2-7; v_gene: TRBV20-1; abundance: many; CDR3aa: CSARDPLAGGAEQYF
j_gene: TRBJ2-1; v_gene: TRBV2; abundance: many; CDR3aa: CASRGRIEQFF
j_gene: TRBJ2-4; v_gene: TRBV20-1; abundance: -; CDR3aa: CSARGYGSGNIQYF
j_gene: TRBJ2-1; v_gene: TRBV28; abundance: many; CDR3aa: CASKEGAPYNEQFF
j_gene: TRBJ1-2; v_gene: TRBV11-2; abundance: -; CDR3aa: CASSARLLGYTF
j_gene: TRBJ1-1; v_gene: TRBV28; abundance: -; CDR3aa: CAARDRASFSEAFF
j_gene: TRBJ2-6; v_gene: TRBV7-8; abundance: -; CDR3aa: CASRPGGANVLTF
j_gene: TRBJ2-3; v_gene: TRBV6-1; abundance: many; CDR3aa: CATINRGPGDTQYF